This T cell receptor beta chain is from a study of blood T cell repertoires in COVID-19. As for the study in general: The United States, Italy and Spain supplied acute and convalescent COVID-19 samples.

Study processing details: Amplifying reference gene primers gave estimates of nucleated cell counts. Clones were read by immunoSEQ multiplex PCR, and TCRdb kept only the in-frame ones, dropping some. V, J and clone size are those of that table, while D and trimming were read from the DNA. In the table there are around 150,000 clones, roughly 73% of which are singletons. This clone showed up just once. Germline CDR1 and CDR2: SGHTA and FQGTGA. The CDR3 length is 14 residues. V gave up 4 bases and J gave up 6 bases; unmatched junction bases: 6. Sequenced: peripheral blood. The chain links TRBV7-3 to TRBJ2-1, with 7 bases matching TRBD1. This TCR came from a man between 65 and 85 years old with acute or convalescent COVID-19. CDR3 loop: CASSSGGPANEQFF. CDR3 in DNA: TGTGCCAGCAGCTCAGGGGGTCCGGCCAATGAGCAGTTCTTC.